This TCR beta chain was recovered during a study of graft-versus-host responses after intestinal transplantation listed by TCRdb under 2021. Background on the whole study: The transplants that recipients got were multivisceral, liver-intestinal, or isolated intestinal. Every recipient was given anti-thymocyte globulin induction, then maintenance tacrolimus and steroids for roughly three years. Graft-versus-host and host-versus-graft alloreactive T cell clones were tracked in the graft, circulation and bone marrow after intestinal transplantation using bulk TCR-beta CDR3 sequencing. Alloreactive clones were identified by sequencing pre-transplant mixed lymphocyte reaction products and comparing them with unstimulated pre-transplant donor and recipient T cells. The cohort enrolled 20 to 30 intestinal transplant recipients including one retransplant, and a few patients lacking pretransplant specimens were excluded. Donor T cell macrochimerism was defined as a peak of at least 4% donor T cells among recipient peripheral blood mononuclear cells. Samples from a few later patients were sequenced in-house on an Illumina MiSeq with MiXCR processing rather than by the commercial service.

In the first month after transplant, blood samples were collected up to 4 times, and after that at least monthly when available. What the study reported, not specific to this receptor: GvH clones were found in recipient bone marrow, and some of the GvH clones appeared earlier in ileal mucosa or blood, which is consistent with an intestinal mucosal origin. The conclusions were limited by the relatively low number and heterogeneity of the intestinal transplant patients. Early after transplant, peak levels of circulating GvH clones were found to be associated with declines in HvG clones. High GvH to HvG T cell clonal ratios were observed in the allografts of patients with donor T cell macrochimerism.

Receptor amplification or capture employed the immunoSEQ multiplex PCR assay. For most patients, high-throughput TCR-beta CDR3 sequencing of genomic DNA was performed by Adaptive Biotechnologies. On the authors' methods: Adaptive's ImmunoSEQ software was the source of the TCR sequencing data for 18 patients, while three other patients were processed with MiXCR and VDJtools. CDR3 nucleotide sequences shared between donor and recipient were removed because the origin of such sequences could not be assigned. At least 2-fold expansion over unstimulated cells and a minimum CFSE-low frequency of 0.002% (template counts) or 0.001% (read counts) were required for clones to be classified as alloreactive. Clones were considered mappable if detected in sequenced pre-transplant spleen, lymph node, or MLR CFSE-low populations of the donor or recipient. Cumulative frequency of alloreactive clones was calculated as a percentage of all sequences weighted by copy number. TCRdb provides this immuneACCESS table in a form limited to in-frame rearrangements. Some clones are lacking; in checked studies, under half of them reflect an unresolved V gene, and why the rest are absent is not known. That table is the source of V, J and clone size, and D and trimming were worked out from the DNA. Within this sample are around 39,000 clones, with over 90% of them counted one time only. The top ten clones comprise roughly 4% of the sample.

A word on this clone: Its antigen specificity is not known. Base qualities are not at hand, and no much larger clone is one base apart.

A distance of 4 bases separates the germline ends of V and J, which lose 4 bases and 6 bases respectively. The CDR3 has 10 amino acids, counting the end cysteine and phenylalanine. Only the CDR3 portion is preserved as DNA: 30 bases, with reading frame beginning at the first base. The germline V gene (reference sequence) sets CDR1 to DFQATT and CDR2 to SNEGSKA. Rearrangement joined TRBV20-1 to TRBJ2-1; confidence is insufficient to name the D gene. The source was PBMCs, collected 700 to 850 days after intestinal transplantation. The TCR was taken from a human patient who received an intestinal transplant, so some T cells may come from the graft donor. The nucleotide sequence reads as follows: TGCAGTGCTACCCCCAATGAGCAGTTCTTC. This codes for CSATPNEQFF.